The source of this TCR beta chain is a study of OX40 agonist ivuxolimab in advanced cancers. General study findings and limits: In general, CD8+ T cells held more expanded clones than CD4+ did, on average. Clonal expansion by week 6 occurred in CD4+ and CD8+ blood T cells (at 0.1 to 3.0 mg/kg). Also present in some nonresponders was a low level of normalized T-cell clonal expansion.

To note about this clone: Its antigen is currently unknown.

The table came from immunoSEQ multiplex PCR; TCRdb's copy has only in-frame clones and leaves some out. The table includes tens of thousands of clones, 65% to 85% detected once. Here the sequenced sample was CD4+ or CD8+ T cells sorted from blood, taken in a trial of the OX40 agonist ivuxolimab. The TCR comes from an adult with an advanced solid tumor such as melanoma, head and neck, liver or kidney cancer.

CDR3 amino acids: CASSVFGGQGGEKLFF. CDR3 in DNA: TGTGCCAGCAGCGTATTCGGAGGACAGGGTGGCGAAAAACTGTTTTTT. The genes are TRBV9 and TRBJ1-4; 8 nucleotides align to TRBD1. The V gene's germline CDR1 is SGDLS and CDR2 YYNGEE. The V gene end was trimmed by 1 base and the J gene end by 8 bases; junction bases not matched to a gene: 10. The CDR3 runs to 16 residues. The full variable domain, in which reference TRBV9 and TRBJ1-4 provide the parts outside the CDR3, is DSGVTQTPKHLITATGQRVTLRCSPRSGDLSVYWYQQSLDQGLQFLIQYYNGEERAKGNILERFSAQQFPDLHSELNLSSLELGDSALYFCASSVFGGQGGEKLFFGSGTQLSVL.